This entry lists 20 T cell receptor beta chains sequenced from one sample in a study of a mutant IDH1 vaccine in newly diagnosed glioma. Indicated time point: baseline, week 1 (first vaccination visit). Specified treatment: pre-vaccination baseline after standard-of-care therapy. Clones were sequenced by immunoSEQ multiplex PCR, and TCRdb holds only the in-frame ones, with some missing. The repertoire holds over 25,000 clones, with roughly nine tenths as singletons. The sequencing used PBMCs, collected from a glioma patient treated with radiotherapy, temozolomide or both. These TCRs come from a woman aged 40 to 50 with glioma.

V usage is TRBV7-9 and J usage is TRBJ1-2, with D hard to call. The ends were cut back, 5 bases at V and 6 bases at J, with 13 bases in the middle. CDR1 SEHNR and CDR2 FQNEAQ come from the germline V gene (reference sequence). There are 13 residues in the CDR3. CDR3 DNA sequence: TGTGCCAGCAGCCCCGGCTGGTGGGATGGCTACACCTTC. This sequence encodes CASSPGWWDGYTF.

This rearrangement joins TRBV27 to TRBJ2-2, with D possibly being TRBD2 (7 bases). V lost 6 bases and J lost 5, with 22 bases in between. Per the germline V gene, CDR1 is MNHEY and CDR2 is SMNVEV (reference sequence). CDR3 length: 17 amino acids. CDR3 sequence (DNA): TGTGCCAGCAGCCCAAAGGGGAGGGGGGCGAGGACCGGGGAGCTGTTTTTT. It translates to CASSPKGRGARTGELFF.

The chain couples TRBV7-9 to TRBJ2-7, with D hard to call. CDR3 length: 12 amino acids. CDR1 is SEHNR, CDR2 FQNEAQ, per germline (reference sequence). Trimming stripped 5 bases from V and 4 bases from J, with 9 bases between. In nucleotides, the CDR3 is TGTGCCAGCAGCGCGGAAAGTTACGAGCAGTACTTC. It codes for CASSAESYEQYF. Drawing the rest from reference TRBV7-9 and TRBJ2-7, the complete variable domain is DTGVSQNPRHKITKRGQNVTFRCDPISEHNRLYWYRQTLGQGPEFLTYFQNEAQLEKSRLLSDRFSAERPKGSFSTLEIQRTEQGDSAMYLCASSAESYEQYFGPGTRLTVT.

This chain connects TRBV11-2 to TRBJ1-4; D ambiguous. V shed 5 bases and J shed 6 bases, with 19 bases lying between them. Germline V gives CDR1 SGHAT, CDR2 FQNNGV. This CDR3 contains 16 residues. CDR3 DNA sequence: TGTGCCAGCAGCCCAATTTCGACGTCGTTTGATGAAAAACTGTTTTTT. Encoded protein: CASSPISTSFDEKLFF.

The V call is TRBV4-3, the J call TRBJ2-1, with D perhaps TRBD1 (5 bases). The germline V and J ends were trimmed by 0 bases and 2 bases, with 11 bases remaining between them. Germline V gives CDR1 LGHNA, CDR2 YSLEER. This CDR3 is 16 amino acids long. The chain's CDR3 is CASSQESRVAYNEQFF. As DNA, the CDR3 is TGCGCCAGCAGCCAAGAATCCAGGGTCGCCTACAATGAGCAGTTCTTC.

The chain's CDR3 is CASSDGTDNSPLHF. DNA of the CDR3: TGTGCCAGCAGTGACGGGACAGATAATTCACCCCTCCACTTT. The chain couples TRBV25-1 to TRBJ1-6; 7 nucleotides align to TRBD1. The junction had 1 base not matched to a gene; V was cut back by 3 bases and J by 5 bases. CDR3 length: 14 residues. CDR1 and CDR2 from the germline V gene are MGHDK and SYGVNS.

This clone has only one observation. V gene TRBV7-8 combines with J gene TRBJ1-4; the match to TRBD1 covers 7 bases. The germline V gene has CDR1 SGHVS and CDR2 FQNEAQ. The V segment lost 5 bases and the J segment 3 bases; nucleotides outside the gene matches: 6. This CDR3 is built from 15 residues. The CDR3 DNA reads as TGTGCCAGCAGCGCCCGACAGGGTCCTAATGAAAAACTGTTTTTT. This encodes CASSARQGPNEKLFF.

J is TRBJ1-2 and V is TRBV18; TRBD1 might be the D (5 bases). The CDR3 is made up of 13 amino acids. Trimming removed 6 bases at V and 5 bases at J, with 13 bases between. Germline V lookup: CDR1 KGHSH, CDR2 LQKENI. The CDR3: CASSTGTEYGYTF. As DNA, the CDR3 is TGTGCCAGCTCGACCGGGACTGAATATGGCTACACCTTC.

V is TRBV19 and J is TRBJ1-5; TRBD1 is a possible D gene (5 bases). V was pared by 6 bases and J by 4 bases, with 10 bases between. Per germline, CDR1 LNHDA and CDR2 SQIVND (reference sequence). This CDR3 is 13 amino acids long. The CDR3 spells CASRTERNQPQHF. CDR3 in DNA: TGTGCCAGTAGGACAGAGAGAAATCAGCCCCAGCATTTT.

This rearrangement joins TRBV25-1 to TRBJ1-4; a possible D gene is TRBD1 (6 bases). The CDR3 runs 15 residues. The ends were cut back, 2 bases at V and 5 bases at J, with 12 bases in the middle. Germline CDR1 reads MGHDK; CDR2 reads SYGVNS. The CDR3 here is CASSEQGWRNEKLFF. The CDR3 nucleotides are TGTGCCAGCAGTGAACAGGGGTGGCGGAATGAAAAACTGTTTTTT.

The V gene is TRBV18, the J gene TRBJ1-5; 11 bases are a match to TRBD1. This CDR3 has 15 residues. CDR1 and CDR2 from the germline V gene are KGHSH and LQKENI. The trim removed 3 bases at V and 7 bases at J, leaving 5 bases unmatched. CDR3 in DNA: TGTGCCAGCTCACCTATTGGGACAGGGGGACAGCCCCAGCATTTT. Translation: CASSPIGTGGQPQHF.

As DNA, the CDR3 is TGTGCCACCAGCAGAGACCCGTACAACTCCTACGAGCAGTACTTC. This encodes CATSRDPYNSYEQYF. This chain joins TRBV15 and TRBJ2-7, with D unclear. V lost 0 bases and J 0 bases, leaving 9 bases between the germline ends. The CDR3 spans 15 residues. Germline CDR1 LNHNV, CDR2 YYDKDF (reference sequence).

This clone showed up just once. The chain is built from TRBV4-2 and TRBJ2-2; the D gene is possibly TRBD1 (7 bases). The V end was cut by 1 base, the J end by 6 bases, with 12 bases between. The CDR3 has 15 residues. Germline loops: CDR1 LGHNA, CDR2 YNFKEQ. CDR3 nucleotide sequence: TGTGCCAGCAGCCAAGGTCAGGGGGAGGCCGGGGAGCTGTTTTTT. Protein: CASSQGQGEAGELFF.

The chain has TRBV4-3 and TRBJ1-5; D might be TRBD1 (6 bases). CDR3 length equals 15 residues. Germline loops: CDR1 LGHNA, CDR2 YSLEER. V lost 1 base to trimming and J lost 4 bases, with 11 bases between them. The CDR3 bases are TGCGCCAGCAGCCAAGTGTGGGGGCTAAATCAGCCCCAGCATTTT. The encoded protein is CASSQVWGLNQPQHF.

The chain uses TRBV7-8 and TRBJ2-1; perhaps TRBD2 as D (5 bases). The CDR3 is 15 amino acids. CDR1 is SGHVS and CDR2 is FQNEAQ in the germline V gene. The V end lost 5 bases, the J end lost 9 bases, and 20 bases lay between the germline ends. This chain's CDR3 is CASSPLGGGAGEQFF. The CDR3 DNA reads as TGTGCCAGCAGCCCCCTAGGTGGCGGCGCGGGTGAGCAGTTCTTC.

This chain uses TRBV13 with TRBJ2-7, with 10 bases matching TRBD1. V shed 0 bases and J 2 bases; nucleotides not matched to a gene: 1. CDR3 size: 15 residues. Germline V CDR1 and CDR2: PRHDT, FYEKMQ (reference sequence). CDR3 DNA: TGTGCCAGCAGCTTAGGCGGGACAGGGGCCTACGAGCAGTACTTC. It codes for CASSLGGTGAYEQYF.

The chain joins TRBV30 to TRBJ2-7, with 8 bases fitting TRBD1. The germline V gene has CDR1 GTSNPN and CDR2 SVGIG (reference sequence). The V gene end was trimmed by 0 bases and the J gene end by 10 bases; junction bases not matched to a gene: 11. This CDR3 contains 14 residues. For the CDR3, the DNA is TGTGCCTGGAGTGTACGAGGGACAGGAGGGATTCAGTACTTC. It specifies CAWSVRGTGGIQYF.

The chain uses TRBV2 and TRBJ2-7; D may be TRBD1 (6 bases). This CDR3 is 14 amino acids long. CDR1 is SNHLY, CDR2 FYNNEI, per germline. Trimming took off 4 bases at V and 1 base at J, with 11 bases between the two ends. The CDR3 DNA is TGTGCCAGCAGTGGGACAGTTGTTTCCTACGAGCAGTACTTC. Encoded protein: CASSGTVVSYEQYF.

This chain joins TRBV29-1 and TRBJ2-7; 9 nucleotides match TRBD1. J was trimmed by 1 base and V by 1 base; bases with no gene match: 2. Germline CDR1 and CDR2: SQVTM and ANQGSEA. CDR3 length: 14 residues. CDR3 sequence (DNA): TGCAGCGTTGAAGGCGACAGGGGGTCCTACGAGCAGTACTTC. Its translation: CSVEGDRGSYEQYF.

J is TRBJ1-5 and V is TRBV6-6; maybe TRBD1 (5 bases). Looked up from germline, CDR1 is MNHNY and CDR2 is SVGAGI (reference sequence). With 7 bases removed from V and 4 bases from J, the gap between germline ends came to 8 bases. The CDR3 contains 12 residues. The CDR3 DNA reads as TGTGCCAGCACGGGGGGTAATCAGCCCCAGCATTTT. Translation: CASTGGNQPQHF.